The TCR beta chain described here comes from a study of shared clonotypes between healthy human individuals. In the case of this clone: What it binds is unknown.

CDR1 SNHLY and CDR2 FYNNEI come from the germline V gene. CDR3 length: 15 amino acids. V dropped 6 bases and J dropped 2; count of bases not matched to a gene: 8. Assay: immunoSEQ multiplex PCR; the TCRdb copy retains only in-frame clones and omits some. The profile shows more than 400,000 clones, roughly 95% of them singletons. Points from the study as a whole: In contrast to clonotypes shared by all four donors, non-shared clonotypes had lower generation probabilities.

The TCR sequence derives from a woman in her twenties or thirties in good health. Sequenced sample: naive CD4+ T cells sorted from blood. The subset was: CD45RA+ positively selected. This sequence joins TRBV2 and TRBJ2-7; 9 bases fit TRBD2. DNA for the CDR3: TGTGCCAGCAGGGGGGGCCTAGCGGGACCCTACGAGCAGTACTTC. Translating it yields CASRGGLAGPYEQYF.